The clone carrying this T cell receptor beta chain was counted only a few times. What it recognizes is unknown. The entirety of the isolated RNA underwent reverse transcription, so expressed TCRB transcripts were sequenced. This table comes from immunoSEQ multiplex PCR, and its TCRdb copy is limited to in-frame clones, with some not included. The sample gives about 400,000 clones, roughly 13% of which show up once; less than 0.02% is in the top ten. This specimen comes from a study of beta chain features in type 1 diabetes. Around 0.12 L of blood, on average, came from one heparinised draw per donor. General study findings and limits: In every one of the four CD4+ subsets, TCRB CDR3s were moderately but significantly shorter in Type 1 diabetes patients. Fewer insertions but more deletions were seen at VDJ junctions in type 1 diabetes patients.

The trim removed 3 bases at V and 0 bases at J, leaving 5 bases unmatched. Per germline, CDR1 SGHTA and CDR2 FQGNSA. CDR3 length: 18 residues. The V call is TRBV7-2, the J call TRBJ2-1, with 13 nucleotides matching TRBD2. The material sequenced was naive CD4+ T cells from blood. The TCR was taken from a man in his late teens or twenties in good health. The CDR3 coding sequence is TGTGCCAGCAGCTTGACTAGCGGGAGGACGCTCTCCTACAATGAGCAGTTCTTC. It yields the protein CASSLTSGRTLSYNEQFF.